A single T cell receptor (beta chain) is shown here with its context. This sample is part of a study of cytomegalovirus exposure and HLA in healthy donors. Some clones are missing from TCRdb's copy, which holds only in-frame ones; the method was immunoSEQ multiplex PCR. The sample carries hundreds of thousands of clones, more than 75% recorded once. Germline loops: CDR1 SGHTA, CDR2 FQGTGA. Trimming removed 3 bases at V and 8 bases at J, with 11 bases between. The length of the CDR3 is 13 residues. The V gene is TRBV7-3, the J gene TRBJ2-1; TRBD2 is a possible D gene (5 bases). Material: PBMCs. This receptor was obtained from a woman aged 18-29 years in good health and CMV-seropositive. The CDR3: CASSFGNGDEQFF. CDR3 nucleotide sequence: TGTGCCAGCAGCTTCGGGAACGGGGATGAGCAGTTCTTC.